This T cell receptor beta chain comes out of a study of OX40 agonist ivuxolimab in advanced cancers. Clones were read by immunoSEQ multiplex PCR, and TCRdb kept only the in-frame ones, dropping some. The data hold tens of thousands of clones, with approximately 83% observed a single time. Germline CDR1 GTSNPN, CDR2 SVGIG (reference sequence). The CDR3 runs 18 residues. V shed 2 bases and J 0 bases; nucleotides not matched to a gene: 10. The V gene is TRBV30, the J gene TRBJ2-6, with TRBD2 matching 7 bases. The sequencing used CD4+ or CD8+ T cells sorted from blood, collected in a trial of the OX40 agonist ivuxolimab. The origin of this receptor is an adult with an advanced solid tumor such as melanoma, head and neck, liver or kidney cancer. The CDR3 DNA reads as TGTGCCTGGAGTAGGGCGTTCGGGGGGTCCTCTGGGGCCAACGTCCTGACTTTC. Amino acids: CAWSRAFGGSSGANVLTF.